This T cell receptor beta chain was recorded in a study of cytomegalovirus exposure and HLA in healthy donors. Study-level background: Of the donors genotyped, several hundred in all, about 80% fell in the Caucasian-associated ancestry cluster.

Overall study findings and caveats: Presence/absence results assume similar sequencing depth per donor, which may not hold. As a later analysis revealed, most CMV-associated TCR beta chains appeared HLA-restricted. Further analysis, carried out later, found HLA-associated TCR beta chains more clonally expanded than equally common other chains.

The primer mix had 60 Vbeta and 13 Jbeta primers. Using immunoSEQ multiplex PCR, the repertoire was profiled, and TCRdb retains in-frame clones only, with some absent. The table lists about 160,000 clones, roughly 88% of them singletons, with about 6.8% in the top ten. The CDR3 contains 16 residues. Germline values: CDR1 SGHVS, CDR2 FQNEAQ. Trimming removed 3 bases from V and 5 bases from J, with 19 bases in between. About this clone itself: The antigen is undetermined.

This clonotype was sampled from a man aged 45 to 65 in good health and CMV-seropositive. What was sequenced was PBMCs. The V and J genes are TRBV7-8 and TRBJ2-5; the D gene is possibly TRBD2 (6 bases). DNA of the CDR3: TGTGCCAGCAGCTTGGACTATACAGTAGGGCGGGAGACCCAGTACTTC. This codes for CASSLDYTVGRETQYF.